These 14 T cell receptor beta chains came from one sample sequenced in a study of blood T cells in healthy people across ages. For the second PCR, which ran for 7 to 11 cycles, a sample-barcoded 5' primer and a J-beta primer mix were used. TCRdb recomputed calls from the 5' RACE reads with MiXCR, one row per CDR3 protein. The top ten hold roughly 30% of the sample, which has about 680,000 distinct CDR3 sequences, around half seen once. The source material was blood. The receptors originated from a woman aged 60-75 years in good health.

This clonotype was detected once. The rearrangement joins TRBV5-1 to TRBJ2-2, with unresolved D. Trimming removed 1 base from V and 3 bases from J, with 10 bases in between. The CDR3 is 15 residues long. Germline V CDR1 and CDR2: SGHRS, YFSETQ. The CDR3 is CASSLFADDTGELFF. CDR3 DNA sequence: TGCGCCAGCAGCTTGTTCGCAGACGACACCGGGGAGCTGTTTTTT. Full variable domain (remainder filled in from reference TRBV5-1 and TRBJ2-2): KAGVTQTPRYLIKTRGQQVTLSCSPISGHRSVSWYQQTPGQGLQFLFEYFSETQRNKGNFPGRFSGRQFSNSRSEMNVSTLELGDSALYLCASSLFADDTGELFFGEGSRLTVL.

The V and J genes are TRBV7-2 and TRBJ2-4; D is possibly TRBD2 (5 bases). This CDR3 has 16 amino acids. The V end lost 3 bases, the J end lost 0 bases, and 12 bases lay between the germline ends. Germline CDR1 and CDR2: SGHTA and FQGNSA. CDR3 region: CASSFRTGLAKNIQYF. The CDR3 nucleotides read TGTGCCAGCAGCTTCCGGACTGGGCTAGCCAAAAACATTCAGTACTTC.

The chain uses TRBV7-9 and TRBJ2-1; TRBD2 aligns across 14 bases. Germline CDR1 SEHNR, CDR2 FQNEAQ (reference sequence). The CDR3 has 20 amino acids. The junction had 10 bases not matched to a gene; V was cut back by 3 bases and J by 0 bases. The DNA of the CDR3 is TGTGCCAGCAGCTTCCATAGGGGGACTAGCGGGAGAAGCTCCTACAATGAGCAGTTCTTC. Translating gives CASSFHRGTSGRSSYNEQFF. The full variable domain, its missing parts supplied by reference TRBV7-9 and TRBJ2-1, is DTGVSQNPRHKITKRGQNVTFRCDPISEHNRLYWYRQTLGQGPEFLTYFQNEAQLEKSRLLSDRFSAERPKGSFSTLEIQRTEQGDSAMYLCASSFHRGTSGRSSYNEQFFGPGTRLTVL.

This chain connects TRBV7-2 to TRBJ2-3; 10 bases align to TRBD2. Germline CDR1 reads SGHTA; CDR2 reads FQGNSA. The CDR3 is 15 amino acids. Trimming at V came to 0 bases and at J to 3 bases, leaving 0 bases not matched to a gene. The CDR3 reads CASSLATSGTDTQYF. Written as DNA, the CDR3 is TGTGCCAGCAGCTTAGCGACTAGCGGGACAGATACGCAGTATTTT.

This clonotype was observed at least ten times. This chain joins TRBV5-1 and TRBJ2-7; D unresolved. The germline V and J ends were trimmed by 5 bases and 2 bases, with 11 bases remaining between them. CDR3 size: 13 residues. Germline-derived CDR1 and CDR2 are SGHRS and YFSETQ. CDR3 nucleotide sequence: TGCGCCAGCAGTCCCGCAGGCGCCTACGAGCAGTACTTC. This codes for CASSPAGAYEQYF.

V is TRBV21-1 and J is TRBJ2-7; the D segment call TRBD2 is taken from the table without a DNA check. The J call is uncertain, as TRBJ2-5 better fits the DNA end. TRBV21-1 counts as a pseudogene. CDR3 length: 16 amino acids. The CDR3 DNA sequence: TGTGCCAGCAGCAAATGTTTGGCGGGAGGGCCAGAGACCCAGTACTTC. It translates to CASSKCLAGGPETQYF.

The rearrangement links TRBV7-8 to TRBJ2-5; 8 bases match TRBD2. The CDR3 is 15 amino acids. Germline CDR1 and CDR2: SGHVS and FQNEAQ. V lost 7 bases, J lost 11 bases, and 18 bases stayed unmatched. The CDR3 sequence: CASITSRAGENEQYF. CDR3 DNA: TGTGCCAGCATCACATCACGAGCGGGAGAGAATGAGCAGTACTTC. Drawing the rest from reference TRBV7-8 and TRBJ2-5, the complete variable domain is GAGVSQSPRYKVAKRGQDVALRCDPISGHVSLFWYQQALGQGPEFLTYFQNEAQLDKSGLPSDRFFAERPEGSVSTLKIQRTQQEDSAVYLCASITSRAGENEQYFGPGTRLLVL.

The V and J genes are TRBV12-3 or TRBV12-4 and TRBJ1-6; TRBD1 aligns across 7 bases. This CDR3 comprises 19 residues. Losses at the gene ends were 3 bases for V and 5 bases for J; bases not matched to a gene: 16. The CDR3 protein is CASSFSISLSGQNNSPLHF. The CDR3 DNA follows: TGTGCCAGCAGTTTTAGTATTTCTCTTTCGGGACAGAATAATTCACCCCTCCACTTT.

The CDR3 loop reads CASSSQGAGNYGYTF. CDR3 in DNA: TGTGCCAGCAGTTCACAGGGGGCAGGGAACTATGGCTACACCTTC. The chain employs TRBV28 and TRBJ1-2; 9 positions agree with TRBD1. The CDR3 extends over 15 amino acids. Germline trimming cut 4 bases from V and 2 bases from J; bases unmatched to any gene: 5. CDR1 MDHEN and CDR2 SYDVKM come from the germline V gene.

The chain employs TRBV20-1 and TRBJ1-2, with D perhaps TRBD1 (6 bases). The CDR3 totals 12 residues. Trimming pared 5 bases from V and 4 bases from J, leaving 11 bases between. Germline CDR1 reads DFQATT; CDR2 reads SNEGSKA (reference sequence). The DNA for the CDR3 is TGCAGTGCTCCGCCGGACAGCTATGGCTACACCTTC. This codes for CSAPPDSYGYTF.

The rearrangement joins TRBV18 to TRBJ2-5, with TRBD1 matching over 8 bases. The tail of the sequence fits TRBJ2-7 better, so the J call may be wrong. There are 16 residues in the CDR3. Germline lookup yields CDR1 KGHSH and CDR2 LQKENI. The CDR3 sequence: CASSLMGTGSGYEQYF. Here the CDR3 DNA reads TGTGCCAGCTCACTAATGGGGACAGGCTCTGGCTACGAGCAGTACTTC.

This clonotype was counted a few times. The chain carries TRBV4-2 and TRBJ2-6, with unresolved D. CDR1 and CDR2 (germline): LGHNA, YNFKEQ. Trimming took 0 bases from V and 2 from J, leaving 5 bases between them. The CDR3 extends over 15 amino acids. The chain's CDR3 is CASSQDRTGANVLTF. CDR3 DNA: TGTGCCAGCAGCCAAGATCGTACTGGGGCCAACGTCCTGACTTTC.

V and J are TRBV5-1 and TRBJ2-5, with no clear D. Germline V gene lookup returns CDR1 SGHRS and CDR2 YFSETQ. The CDR3 has 14 amino acids. Trimming left V 0 bases short and J 1 base short, with 7 bases between. The CDR3 sequence: CASSLVGPQETQYF. CDR3 sequence (DNA): TGCGCCAGCAGCTTGGTCGGGCCCCAAGAGACCCAGTACTTC. Full variable domain (missing parts from reference TRBV5-1 and TRBJ2-5): KAGVTQTPRYLIKTRGQQVTLSCSPISGHRSVSWYQQTPGQGLQFLFEYFSETQRNKGNFPGRFSGRQFSNSRSEMNVSTLELGDSALYLCASSLVGPQETQYFGPGTRLLVL.

This chain joins TRBV6-2 or TRBV6-3 and TRBJ2-1, with 12 positions matching TRBD1. The trim removed 0 bases at V and 4 bases at J, leaving 13 bases unmatched. Germline assignment: CDR1 MNHEY and CDR2 SVGEGT. The CDR3 spans 20 residues. CDR3 nucleotides: TGTGCCAGCAGTTACTCGAAGAGGGACAGGGGGCGATTTTCTTACAATGAGCAGTTCTTC. It translates to CASSYSKRDRGRFSYNEQFF.